The 30 T cell receptor beta chains below were found in one sample sequenced in a study of human thymus T cells. Some clones are missing from TCRdb's copy, which holds only in-frame ones; the method was immunoSEQ multiplex PCR. Among roughly 120,000 clones, approximately 96% were seen once, and the ten largest hold 0.02% to 0.03%. The source of the thymus tissue was resections taken during corrective heart surgery. Specimen: thymus tissue. The receptors here all came from a boy younger than two with a congenital heart defect but otherwise immunologically healthy.

The chain carries TRBV14 and TRBJ2-5; TRBD2 matches 12 bases. Losses at the gene ends were 0 bases for V and 7 bases for J; bases not matched to a gene: 9. The CDR3 is 17 amino acids. Germline loops: CDR1 SGHDN, CDR2 FVKESK. The CDR3 nucleotides are TGTGCCAGCAGCCAAGATGCACTAGCGGGGGGCCGTGGGACCCAGTACTTC. Amino acids: CASSQDALAGGRGTQYF.

This chain joins TRBV4-2 and TRBJ2-3; D ambiguous. Trimming took off 0 bases at V and 2 bases at J, with 12 bases between the two ends. Germline values: CDR1 LGHNA, CDR2 YNFKEQ. This CDR3 contains 16 residues. CDR3 protein: CASSQDSSKPTDTQYF. CDR3 nucleotides: TGTGCCAGCAGCCAAGATTCGAGTAAACCCACAGATACGCAGTATTTT.

The V gene is TRBV5-6, the J gene TRBJ2-5, with 8 bases lining up with TRBD1. CDR3 length: 13 amino acids. Germline CDR1 SGHDT, CDR2 YYEEEE. Trimming removed 0 bases from V and 9 bases from J; junction bases left unmatched: 4. Written as DNA, the CDR3 is TGTGCCAGCAGCTTGGGGACAGGGCTGGCCCAGTACTTC. This encodes CASSLGTGLAQYF.

The chain recombines TRBV7-3 with TRBJ2-1; TRBD2 matches at 8 bases. The V gene's germline CDR1 is SGHTA and CDR2 FQGTGA. After removal of 5 bases from V and 5 bases from J, the junction contained 8 bases not matched to a gene. CDR3 length equals 15 residues. CDR3 sequence: CASSPSGGDNNEQFF. In DNA, the CDR3 is TGTGCCAGCAGCCCCAGCGGGGGAGACAACAATGAGCAGTTCTTC.

The rearrangement uses TRBV30 and TRBJ1-6, with a weak D call TRBD1 (5 bases). Germline V gene data show CDR1 as GTSNPN and CDR2 as SVGIG (reference sequence). Between the trimmed V and J ends, which lost 0 bases and 7 bases, there was a span of 13 bases. CDR3 size: 15 residues. DNA for the CDR3: TGTGCCTGGAGTGTACCGGGGACTTTCAATTCACCCCTCCACTTT. Amino acid sequence: CAWSVPGTFNSPLHF.

The V and J genes are TRBV5-1 and TRBJ2-2; 8 bases are a match to TRBD2. The CDR3 runs to 14 residues. V trimming: 7 bases; J trimming: 6 bases; junction bases outside the gene matches: 8. The germline gives CDR1 SGHRS, CDR2 YFSETQ. In DNA, the CDR3 is TGCGCCAGCTGCTATCGGGAGGGGTCCGGGGAGCTGTTTTTT. Its translation is CASCYREGSGELFF.

This chain uses TRBV6-6 with TRBJ2-5, with a tentative D call TRBD2 (7 bases). Germline values: CDR1 MNHNY, CDR2 SVGAGI (reference sequence). The CDR3 runs to 15 residues. V dropped 6 bases and J dropped 7 bases, with 21 bases sitting between them. CDR3 loop: CASSSTERGAGTQYF. The CDR3 bases are TGTGCCAGCAGCTCCACGGAACGGGGGGCGGGGACCCAGTACTTC.

This clone was counted once. The chain couples TRBV28 to TRBJ2-2, with 7 bases that match TRBD2. Trimming cost V 4 bases and J 3 bases; bases outside gene matches: 20. Germline CDR1 MDHEN, CDR2 SYDVKM. The CDR3 contains 20 residues. The CDR3 DNA reads as TGTGCCAGCAGTTCCCCCCTGGGGTCTAGCGGCAAAGTGGACACCGGGGAGCTGTTTTTT. Encoded protein: CASSSPLGSSGKVDTGELFF.

The V call is TRBV19, the J call TRBJ2-7; TRBD1 matches at 9 bases. Trimming took 6 bases from V and 3 from J; bases not matched to a gene: 12. Germline V gene sequence: CDR1 LNHDA, CDR2 SQIVND (reference sequence). The CDR3 is 16 amino acids. The CDR3 DNA sequence: TGTGCCAGTAGCCCCGGGACAGGGAGGCAGGGCTACGAGCAGTACTTC. Its translation is CASSPGTGRQGYEQYF.

The V gene is TRBV7-8, the J gene TRBJ2-2, with D maybe TRBD2 (6 bases). This CDR3 comprises 13 residues. Germline-derived CDR1 and CDR2 are SGHVS and FQNEAQ. Trimming took off 1 base at V and 7 bases at J, with 7 bases between the two ends. This CDR3 reads CASSLGRDGELFF. The CDR3 bases are TGTGCCAGCAGCTTAGGGCGGGACGGGGAGCTGTTTTTT.

This chain links TRBV7-2 with TRBJ2-3, with D hard to call. Germline loops: CDR1 SGHTA, CDR2 FQGNSA. The CDR3 contains 13 residues. Trimming took off 5 bases at V and 4 bases at J, with 10 bases between the two ends. For the CDR3, the DNA is TGTGCCAGCAGCCTCGAAGGTCCAGATACGCAGTATTTT. It translates to CASSLEGPDTQYF.

The V and J genes are TRBV6-5 and TRBJ1-2; 10 positions agree with TRBD1. This CDR3 has 13 amino acids. After removal of 5 bases from V and 8 bases from J, the junction contained 5 bases not matched to a gene. Germline CDR1 reads MNHEY; CDR2 reads SVGAGI. CDR3 residues: CASSPDRGKGYTF. In DNA form, the CDR3 reads TGTGCCAGCAGTCCGGACAGGGGGAAAGGCTACACCTTC.

This chain uses TRBV9 with TRBJ2-5, with 13 bases lining up with TRBD2. The CDR3 sequence is 15 residues long. V shed 4 bases, J shed 5 bases, and the junction held 5 bases outside the gene matches. Germline V gene lookup returns CDR1 SGDLS and CDR2 YYNGEE. CDR3 nucleotide sequence: TGTGCCAGCAGCCCCACTAGCGGGGGGGAGGAGACCCAGTACTTC. Its protein product is CASSPTSGGEETQYF.

The CDR3 DNA follows: TGTGCCAGCAGTTTATCGATCTGGACAGGGTCCACAGATACGCAGTATTTT. It yields the protein CASSLSIWTGSTDTQYF. The chain carries TRBV27 and TRBJ2-3; 8 bases are shared with TRBD1. CDR1 MNHEY and CDR2 SMNVEV come from the germline V gene (reference sequence). The CDR3 covers 17 residues. J was trimmed by 2 bases and V by 0 bases; bases with no gene match: 7.

Details on this clone: The DNA is left out, because the CDR3 cannot be placed on it with certainty; the CDR3 is given as TCRdb lists it. This chain connects TRBV12-2 to TRBJ2-2; TRBD2, as called in the table, went unchecked against the DNA. TRBV12-2 is tagged as a pseudogene. The CDR3 is 15 amino acids long, termini counted. This CDR3 reads CASRLVARGTGELFF.

The chain employs TRBV11-2 and TRBJ2-7, with 10 bases fitting TRBD2. Germline V gene sequence: CDR1 SGHAT, CDR2 FQNNGV. The trim removed 2 bases at V and 2 bases at J, leaving 6 bases unmatched. The CDR3 length is 16 residues. CDR3 DNA: TGTGCCAGCAGCTTACGGGTAGCGGGGGGAGCCTACGAGCAGTACTTC. Translated: CASSLRVAGGAYEQYF.

The chain joins TRBV5-1 to TRBJ2-7; TRBD1 matches 12 bases. The CDR3 runs 17 residues. Germline-derived CDR1 and CDR2 are SGHRS and YFSETQ. J gave up 7 bases and V 3 bases, and 14 bases lay outside the gene matches. CDR3 protein: CASSSRDRGPTEREQYF. The CDR3 nucleotides read TGCGCCAGCAGCTCCCGGGACAGGGGGCCAACCGAACGAGAGCAGTACTTC.

V gene TRBV7-2 combines with J gene TRBJ1-6; maybe TRBD1 (6 bases). The V end was cut by 3 bases, the J end by 10 bases, with 13 bases between. Germline V CDR1 and CDR2: SGHTA, FQGNSA. The CDR3 covers 14 residues. The CDR3 sequence is CASSFSGGQSPLHF. DNA of the CDR3: TGTGCCAGCAGCTTTTCCGGGGGCCAGTCACCCCTCCACTTT.

This chain links TRBV6-1 with TRBJ1-1; D unresolved. Germline-derived CDR1 and CDR2 are MNHNS and SASEGT. V dropped 6 bases and J dropped 3 bases, with 5 bases sitting between them. The CDR3 spans 11 residues. The CDR3 coding sequence is TGTGCCAGCAGCTTAGACACTGAAGCTTTCTTT. Protein sequence: CASSLDTEAFF.

The chain has TRBV20-1 and TRBJ2-5; maybe TRBD1 (5 bases). There are 10 residues in the CDR3. Germline-derived CDR1 and CDR2 are DFQATT and SNEGSKA (reference sequence). The CDR3 DNA reads as TGCATCCCCAAGGGGGAGACCCAGTACTTC. This encodes CIPKGETQYF.

This chain links TRBV14 with TRBJ2-1, with D perhaps matching TRBD1 (6 bases). The CDR3 consists of 18 residues. The V end was cut by 4 bases, the J end by 12 bases, with 31 bases between. CDR1 and CDR2 (germline): SGHDN, FVKESK. The CDR3 reads CASSRDLRLPGHFKGQFF. CDR3 nucleotides: TGTGCCAGCAGCCGGGATCTCCGCCTACCGGGACATTTTAAGGGGCAGTTCTTC.

V usage is TRBV28 and J usage is TRBJ1-2, with 9 bases fitting TRBD1. V gave up 6 bases and J gave up 7 bases; unmatched junction bases: 9. Germline lookup yields CDR1 MDHEN and CDR2 SYDVKM. The length of the CDR3 is 14 residues. As DNA, the CDR3 is TGTGCCAGCAGCTTGGACAGGGGTGAGTGTGGCTACACCTTC. Its translation is CASSLDRGECGYTF.

J is TRBJ2-1 and V is TRBV9; no firm D call. There are 16 residues in the CDR3. Germline CDR1 reads SGDLS; CDR2 reads YYNGEE. Trimming took 4 bases from V and 4 from J, leaving 18 bases between them. The CDR3 region has the DNA TGTGCCAGCAGCACACAACCCGGAACGGCTTACAATGAGCAGTTCTTC. Translating it yields CASSTQPGTAYNEQFF.

The V and J genes are TRBV7-9 and TRBJ1-2; D perhaps matches TRBD1 (6 bases). The CDR3 has 18 residues. The V end lost 1 base, the J end lost 2 bases, and 20 bases lay between the germline ends. Germline V CDR1 and CDR2: SEHNR, FQNEAQ (reference sequence). The CDR3 nucleotides read TGTGCCAGCAGCTTAGAGGTTATGGACAGATACTCCAACTATGGCTACACCTTC. Residues: CASSLEVMDRYSNYGYTF.

CDR3 in DNA: TGTGCCAGCTCTCTCCGGGATTTCGCTGGGGAGCTGTTTTTT. Translation: CASSLRDFAGELFF. The chain joins TRBV18 to TRBJ2-2; possibly TRBD2 for D (5 bases). Germline CDR1 reads KGHSH; CDR2 reads LQKENI. The CDR3 extends over 14 amino acids. The V gene lost 6 bases and the J gene lost 8 bases, with 16 bases spanning the gap.

The rearrangement joins TRBV6-5 to TRBJ1-5, with 7 bases aligning to TRBD1. The CDR3 covers 15 residues. V trimming: 2 bases; J trimming: 7 bases; junction bases outside the gene matches: 8. Germline V gene data show CDR1 as MNHEY and CDR2 as SVGAGI. The DNA for the CDR3 is TGTGCCAGCAGTTACGCCGACAGGGAGTGGCAGCCCCAGCATTTT. Its protein is CASSYADREWQPQHF.

The V and J genes are TRBV19 and TRBJ1-6; no reliable D call. From germline, CDR1 is LNHDA and CDR2 SQIVND (reference sequence). Trimming took 0 bases from V and 11 from J, leaving 8 bases between them. The CDR3 runs 13 residues. As DNA, the CDR3 is TGTGCCAGTAGTATAGAACGTACGGCACCCCTCCACTTT. It translates to CASSIERTAPLHF.

This chain uses TRBV5-1 with TRBJ2-3; a weak D match, TRBD2 (5 bases). Germline V lookup: CDR1 SGHRS, CDR2 YFSETQ. The CDR3 is 16 residues long. Trimming removed 5 bases at V and 3 bases at J, with 19 bases between. CDR3 nucleotides: TGCGCCAGCAGGCCCCCGGGGTCACAGCAAACAGATACGCAGTATTTT. Protein: CASRPPGSQQTDTQYF.

The chain recombines TRBV10-1 with TRBJ1-4, with TRBD1 matching over 7 bases. This CDR3 region has 14 residues. V shed 4 bases, J shed 3 bases, and the junction held 2 bases outside the gene matches. CDR1 and CDR2 from the germline V gene are WNHNN and SYGVQD (reference sequence). Here the CDR3 DNA reads TGCGCCAGCAGTGGGACAGGTCCTAATGAAAAACTGTTTTTT. This sequence encodes CASSGTGPNEKLFF.

The rearrangement joins TRBV25-1 to TRBJ2-1; the D is unclear. The germline gives CDR1 MGHDK, CDR2 SYGVNS. V dropped 6 bases and J dropped 6 bases, with 12 bases sitting between them. There are 13 residues in the CDR3. This chain's CDR3 is CASSFDMGNEQFF. The CDR3 bases are TGTGCCAGCAGCTTCGATATGGGCAATGAGCAGTTCTTC.